The rows below give T cell receptor beta chains drawn from one sample of a study of blood T cell repertoires in COVID-19. Assay: immunoSEQ multiplex PCR; the TCRdb copy retains only in-frame clones and omits some. The sample includes roughly 410,000 clones, around 90% of them seen just once. The sample comprised peripheral blood. Every receptor here comes from a man in his forties or fifties with acute or convalescent COVID-19. The CDR3 runs from the conserved cysteine through the conserved F or W. Each record gives: J gene, D gene, V gene, clone size, CDR3 DNA, CDR3 protein. D genes are given only for firm matches. Clone sizes are given selectively: once, few, many, or a class where the clone is expanded.

J gene: TRBJ2-5
D gene: TRBD2
V gene: TRBV4-2
clone size: .
CDR3 DNA: TGTGCCAGCAGCCAAGAGGCCTTGACTAGCGGAGAGACCCAGTACTTC
CDR3 protein: CASSQEALTSGETQYF

J gene: TRBJ1-4
D gene: .
V gene: TRBV2
clone size: .
CDR3 DNA: TGTGCCAGCAGGACAACCACCCCAAGTGCAACTAATGAAAAACTGTTTTTT
CDR3 protein: CASRTTTPSATNEKLFF

J gene: TRBJ1-4
D gene: TRBD1
V gene: TRBV30
clone size: .
CDR3 DNA: TGTGCCTGGAGTCCCCCCCGGACAGGGGGAGAAAAACTGTTTTTT
CDR3 protein: CAWSPPRTGGEKLFF

J gene: TRBJ2-7
D gene: TRBD1
V gene: TRBV6-5
clone size: .
CDR3 DNA: TGTGCCAGCAGTTCCCCCATTCGGACAGGGCGCGAGCAGTACTTC
CDR3 protein: CASSSPIRTGREQYF

J gene: TRBJ2-2
D gene: .
V gene: TRBV29-1
clone size: .
CDR3 DNA: TGCAGCGGAGGCCCTCCGGGTACCGGGGAGCTGTTTTTT
CDR3 protein: CSGGPPGTGELFF

J gene: TRBJ1-2
D gene: .
V gene: TRBV3-1/TRBV3-2
clone size: .
CDR3 DNA: TGTGCCAGCAGCCAAGGTCGCAAATTAGGGGATGGCTACACCTTC
CDR3 protein: CASSQGRKLGDGYTF

J gene: TRBJ1-4
D gene: .
V gene: TRBV10-1
clone size: .
CDR3 DNA: TGCGCCAGCAGGCCCTCCCACTTTTACCGTGGGCATGAAAAACTGTTTTTT
CDR3 protein: CASRPSHFYRGHEKLFF

J gene: TRBJ1-1
D gene: .
V gene: TRBV21-1
clone size: .
CDR3 DNA: TGTGCCGGAGGACGGAAAATTGAAGCTTTCTTT
CDR3 protein: CAGGRKIEAFF

J gene: TRBJ2-3
D gene: TRBD1
V gene: TRBV27
clone size: once
CDR3 DNA: TGTGCCAGCAGTTGGACAGGGAGGTCAGATACGCAGTATTTT
CDR3 protein: CASSWTGRSDTQYF

J gene: TRBJ2-3
D gene: .
V gene: TRBV28
clone size: .
CDR3 DNA: TGTGCCAGCAGTTTACTCGTGGAGCGGGTTAGCACAGATACGCAGTATTTT
CDR3 protein: CASSLLVERVSTDTQYF

J gene: TRBJ1-2
D gene: .
V gene: TRBV9
clone size: .
CDR3 DNA: TGTGCCAGCAGCGTAGTGGGCACTTCTAACTATGGCTACACCTTC
CDR3 protein: CASSVVGTSNYGYTF

J gene: TRBJ2-7
D gene: TRBD1
V gene: TRBV2
clone size: .
CDR3 DNA: TGTGCCAGCAGTCGGACAGGGCGCCACGAGCAGTACTTC
CDR3 protein: CASSRTGRHEQYF

J gene: TRBJ2-7
D gene: .
V gene: TRBV14
clone size: .
CDR3 DNA: TGTGCCAGCAGCCAAGAAGCTGCCTACGAGCAGTACTTC
CDR3 protein: CASSQEAAYEQYF

J gene: TRBJ1-1
D gene: TRBD1
V gene: TRBV12-3/TRBV12-4
clone size: .
CDR3 DNA: TGTGCCAGCAGGCCAGGGGGCCTGCCTGAAGCTTTCTTT
CDR3 protein: CASRPGGLPEAFF

J gene: TRBJ1-5
D gene: .
V gene: TRBV6-2/TRBV6-3
clone size: .
CDR3 DNA: TGTGCCAGCAGTTACCCTACGAGACAGCCCCAGCATTTT
CDR3 protein: CASSYPTRQPQHF

J gene: TRBJ2-2
D gene: TRBD1
V gene: TRBV9
clone size: .
CDR3 DNA: TGTGCCAGCAGCGGACGACAGGGAATCGGGGAGCTGTTTTTT
CDR3 protein: CASSGRQGIGELFF

J gene: TRBJ2-1
D gene: .
V gene: TRBV4-2
clone size: .
CDR3 DNA: TGTGCCAGCAGCCAAGGACTAGACAATGAGCAGTTCTTC
CDR3 protein: CASSQGLDNEQFF

J gene: TRBJ2-3
D gene: TRBD2
V gene: TRBV4-2
clone size: .
CDR3 DNA: TGTGCCAGCAGCCAAGTAGGGACTAGCGGGAGGGCCTCAGATACGCAGTATTTT
CDR3 protein: CASSQVGTSGRASDTQYF

J gene: TRBJ2-2
D gene: TRBD2
V gene: TRBV2
clone size: .
CDR3 DNA: TGTGCCAGCAGTGCTAATCCCCGGACTAGCGGGGGAGTGGCCGGGGAGCTGTTTTTT
CDR3 protein: CASSANPRTSGGVAGELFF

J gene: TRBJ2-1
D gene: TRBD2
V gene: TRBV9
clone size: .
CDR3 DNA: TGTGCCAGCAGCATGGGACTAGCGGAATACAATGAGCAGTTCTTC
CDR3 protein: CASSMGLAEYNEQFF

J gene: TRBJ2-1
D gene: .
V gene: TRBV27
clone size: .
CDR3 DNA: TGTGCCAGCAGTTTATCGATCAGTTACTCCTACAATGAGCAGTTCTTC
CDR3 protein: CASSLSISYSYNEQFF

J gene: TRBJ1-6
D gene: .
V gene: TRBV9
clone size: .
CDR3 DNA: TGTGCCAGCAGCGTCTCCGGCAGGATAGGTAATTCACCCCTCCACTTT
CDR3 protein: CASSVSGRIGNSPLHF

J gene: TRBJ2-7
D gene: .
V gene: TRBV9
clone size: .
CDR3 DNA: TGTGCCAGCAGCCCGGGTCGGGGGGCTGGCGAGCAGTACTTC
CDR3 protein: CASSPGRGAGEQYF

J gene: TRBJ1-2
D gene: .
V gene: TRBV4-1
clone size: .
CDR3 DNA: TGCGCCAGCAGCCAAGGGTCGGGGACTAAGTATGGCTACACCTTC
CDR3 protein: CASSQGSGTKYGYTF